This entry features one T cell receptor beta chain sequence. There are a few counts of this clone. The antigen it recognizes is unknown. Base qualities are not provided; no much larger clone lies one nucleotide away. The method behind the library was the immunoSEQ multiplex PCR assay. A mixture of 60 forward primers for TCR Vbeta segments and 13 reverse primers for TCR Jbeta segments was used in the multiplex PCR. The CDR3 region of rearranged TCR beta genes was amplified from genomic DNA by a multiplex PCR assay. The amplified TCR beta libraries were sequenced on the Illumina HiSeq System as 87-base-pair reads. Concerning the study's data processing: In a later analysis, roughly 80 million unique TCR beta chains were counted across the approximately 670 repertoires, and about 9.9 million of these chains were shared by at least two donors. A nearest-neighbor algorithm error-corrected the raw reads and collapsed the reads into unique sequences, merging closely related sequences to remove PCR and sequencing errors. CDR3 sequences were aligned to IMGT reference sequences to assign V, D and J gene segments. Each retained sequence needed at least a six-nucleotide match to both a V gene segment and a J gene segment. A rearrangement counted as productive if the CDR3 had no stop codons and remained in frame with V and J, and every other rearrangement counted as non-productive. CDR3 was defined by IMGT convention, running from the second conserved V-encoded cysteine to the conserved J-encoded phenylalanine. The earlier analysis of about 590 of the donors excluded sequences that lacked an unambiguous match to a single V gene segment. In an earlier analysis of about 590 of the donors, a V segment was called functional when productive rearrangements were above 56.7%, and segregating when the standard deviation between donors exceeded 5%. A statistical classification framework was developed to diagnose cytomegalovirus status using the catalog of TCR beta chain sequences. V and J gene assignment, in a later analysis, came from comparing TCR nucleotide sequences with IMGT/GENE-DB human TR gene sequences. A later analysis assigned CDR3 sequences and most-parsimonious VDJ recombination scenarios with the TCRdist pipeline. In a later analysis, each TCR beta chain was defined by its CDR3 amino acid sequence together with its V-gene family, and reads lacking a unique V-gene family were excluded. To address suspected cross-contamination and a sequencing artifact, a later analysis removed around 590 highly shared, low-generation-probability nucleotide sequences. For each public chain, a later analysis derived a clonal expansion index from normalized ranks of inferred template counts within each repertoire. In a later analysis, generation probabilities were computed with a VDJ recombination model fitted to out-of-frame rearrangements, and the resulting probabilities were checked against IGoR. In a later analysis, hypergeometric tests were used to score TCR-TCR, TCR-HLA and TCR-CMV co-occurrence, with a repertoire-size bias correction applied to TCR pairs. In a later analysis, false discovery rates were estimated by permuting HLA or CMV assignments 20 times. In a later analysis, co-occurring TCRs were grouped using DBSCAN, and TCRdist sequence similarity was added for clustering within HLA-allele-positive subsets. Repertoires with fewer than 30,000 or more than 120,000 public chains were left out of co-occurrence clustering, as were about 5 repertoires with anomalous nucleotide sharing. TCRdb limited this immuneACCESS table to in-frame rearrangements with V and J called. A share of clones is missing; checked studies link under half to unresolved V genes, and the rest is unexplained. The DNA gave D and trimming, while V, J and clone size come from that table. This sample lists 150,000 to 200,000 clones; about 83% were detected once. Around 5.9% of the sample lies in the top ten.

These data originate in a study of cytomegalovirus exposure and HLA in healthy donors (dated by TCRdb to about 2017). Looking at the study overall: An earlier analysis of roughly 500 of the donors reported more than 250 Gb of sequence data and 100 million to 130 million unique TCR beta sequences from 150 million to 200 million T cells. Roughly 300 gigabases of sequencing data and around 85 million unique TCR sequences made up an early release that covered around 640 HLA-typed donors. Of the roughly 400 genotyped donors, less than 90% were placed in the genetic ancestry cluster associated with self-reported Caucasian donors. The aim of the study was to test whether cataloging public T cell receptors could identify signatures of past pathogen exposure. Using immunosequencing, the study profiled T cell repertoires from fewer than 700 subjects and related those repertoires to cytomegalovirus serostatus. Besides the first cohort of hundreds of subjects, a separate validation cohort made up of around 120 different subjects was used. High-throughput TCR immunosequencing, statistical association of individual TCRs with disease status, and machine learning were combined to predict cytomegalovirus infection status. In a later analysis, previously published TCR beta repertoires from several hundred donors were re-analyzed and high-resolution HLA genotyping was added so that TCR occurrence patterns could be studied. The later analysis used no new phenotypic data to find candidate immune exposures, relying instead on TCR beta sequences and their occurrence across donors. An earlier analysis of approximately 500 of the donors applied high-throughput TCR beta sequencing to assess whether each TCR beta V gene segment acted as functional or pseudogenic. Alongside the repertoire data, information on donor age, sex, ethnicity and CMV serostatus was compiled. In a later genetic analysis, genome-wide SNP genotypes for about three fifths of the 666 donors were used, and that subset was treated as a discovery cohort. Every discovery cohort repertoire had been produced on one sequencing platform. Class I and class II HLA loci were covered by the typing at four-digit resolution. Typing coverage varied by locus: about 629-630 donors for A, B, C, DRB1 and DQB1; approximately 560 for DQA1; over 600 for DPA1; under 490 for DPB1. About five DR-DQ haplotypes were handled as single units for association and clustering because linkage in the cohort was strong. Across some 400 genotyped donors of the cohort, an average of approximately 220,000 unique TCR beta nucleotide sequences per donor were sequenced, and around 19% of those sequences were non-productive.

The cohort comprised around 700 healthy bone marrow donors. All cohort members were sampled while nominally healthy, although unrecorded immune exposures were likely present. The donor was CMV seropositive and belonged to the group of more than 250 seropositive cohort members. Each donor provided a peripheral blood sample, and peripheral blood mononuclear cells were used for TCR beta sequencing. The Qiagen DNeasy Blood Extraction Kit was used to extract genomic DNA from the blood cell samples. Including the terminal cysteine and phenylalanine, the CDR3 comprises 16 residues. Just CDR3 DNA is preserved here, 48 bases in frame from base 1. Via the germline V gene (reference sequence), CDR1 is SEHNR and CDR2 FQNEAQ. From V the trimming removes 1 base and from J it removes 3 bases, while the gene matches leave 7 bases of the junction unaccounted for. Study-wide findings and limitations: The study listed approximately 150 TCR beta chains as associated with cytomegalovirus. In an earlier analysis of over 550 of the donors, most TCR beta V segments were observed in productive rearrangements about 90% or about 30% of the time, broadly matching IMGT annotations. The sequencing pipeline was judged likely to have produced a cluster of highly shared sequence variants as a technical artifact. When HLA alleles, especially DR and DQ, strongly co-occurred, attributing TCR associations to individual alleles was difficult. V-gene and J-gene trimming of TCR beta chains was associated with a missense DCLRE1C variant in a later genetic analysis, and the association was replicated in an independent cohort. Most TCR sequences were observed very rarely across donors, whereas some public TCRs were present in many individuals. Several of the top co-occurrence clusters appeared to be linked to parvovirus B19, influenza, CMV and Epstein-Barr virus, according to a later analysis. Only TCR beta chains were sequenced in this cohort, and the absence of alpha or paired-chain data limited detectable features. The authors suggested that the approach could potentially be generalized to other disease states and immunological phenotypes. Correlated functional status among segregating V segments might be attributable to linkage disequilibrium, but an unknown experimental factor could not be ruled out. The classifier was reported to diagnose cytomegalovirus status with high specificity and sensitivity in both the original cohort and the validation cohort. Presence/absence analyses assumed roughly uniform sequencing depth across donors, an assumption that may not hold. A few of the identified cytomegalovirus-associated TCR beta chains were confirmed in vitro to be specific for cytomegalovirus antigens. CMV serostatus was the only immune exposure information available for the cohort. A later analysis found that TCR association rates varied across HLA loci, with DRB1 alleles showing the most associated TCRs and HLA-C alleles the fewest. In a later analysis, HLA-associated TCR beta chains showed more clonal expansion and lower generation probabilities than non-associated chains that were equally common. In a later genetic analysis, fewer N-insertions in productive TCRs were reported among donors in an Asian-associated ancestry cluster than the 666-donor mean. In a later analysis, more than 15,000 TCR beta sequences were associated with specific HLA alleles at a false discovery rate of 0.05. A further reported finding was that TCR beta sequences accurately predicted the HLA-A and HLA-B alleles for most subjects in the first cohort. A later analysis found that most CMV-associated TCR beta chains appeared HLA-restricted, with HLA associations seemingly driven largely by CMV exposure. Because some donors lacked HLA typing at each locus, the association tests relied only on the typed subset. Over 15 rarely observed V segments, including chromosome 9 orphons, were excluded from the earlier analysis of some 590 of the donors because counts were too low. Because the 87-base-pair reads could not distinguish some IMGT-functional V segments, including TRBV6-2 and TRBV6-3, those segments were excluded.

Source material: PBMCs. Rearrangement joined TRBV7-9 to TRBJ2-7; the junction holds 9 bases that match TRBD1. The clonotype comes from a woman aged 30 to 39 in good health and CMV-seropositive. The CDR3 region: CASSLVPGQGRYEQYF. Read as DNA, the sequence is TGTGCCAGCAGCTTAGTGCCGGGACAGGGTCGCTACGAGCAGTACTTC.